This passage covers 3 T cell receptor beta chains from one sample sequenced in a study of T-cell reconstitution after alpha-beta-depleted transplantation in children. Unique molecular identifiers were incorporated during preparation of the TCRbeta library. TCRdb processed the PCR reads anew with MiXCR; each CDR3 protein has one entry. The data show over 200,000 distinct CDR3 sequences, 8.4% seen once. The material sequenced was PBMCs, mostly from graft donor cells, taken 360 days after TCRalphabeta/CD19-depleted stem cell transplant. These receptors all come from a male patient aged 2-9 years who had a stem cell transplant for acute myeloid leukemia, so the T cells may come from the graft donor.

This clonotype has at least ten counts. The chain uses TRBV7-6 and TRBJ2-1; D gene ambiguous. Germline CDR1 and CDR2: SGHVS and FNYEAQ. Between the trimmed V and J ends, which lost 1 base and 0 bases, there was a span of 10 bases. This CDR3 is 16 amino acids long. The CDR3 DNA reads TGTGCCAGCAGCTTAGGACTCCTCAGCTCCTACAATGAGCAGTTCTTC. Protein: CASSLGLLSSYNEQFF.

V gene TRBV14 combines with J gene TRBJ2-1; 7 positions match TRBD2. CDR1 is SGHDN and CDR2 is FVKESK in the germline V gene. CDR3 size: 14 residues. V lost 2 bases to trimming and J lost 6 bases; unmatched junction nucleotides: 4. The CDR3 DNA reads as TGTGCCAGCAGCCAAACGGGAGGTGTCAATGAGCAGTTCTTC. This translates into CASSQTGGVNEQFF.

This clonotype was detected ten times or more. This chain links TRBV9 with TRBJ1-4; perhaps TRBD1 as D (5 bases). V lost 0 bases, J lost 6 bases, and 9 bases lay in between. The length of the CDR3 is 14 residues. Germline V gene data show CDR1 as SGDLS and CDR2 as YYNGEE. The CDR3 coding sequence is TGTGCCAGCAGCGTAGACCCAGGGTATGAAAAACTGTTTTTT. Residues: CASSVDPGYEKLFF.